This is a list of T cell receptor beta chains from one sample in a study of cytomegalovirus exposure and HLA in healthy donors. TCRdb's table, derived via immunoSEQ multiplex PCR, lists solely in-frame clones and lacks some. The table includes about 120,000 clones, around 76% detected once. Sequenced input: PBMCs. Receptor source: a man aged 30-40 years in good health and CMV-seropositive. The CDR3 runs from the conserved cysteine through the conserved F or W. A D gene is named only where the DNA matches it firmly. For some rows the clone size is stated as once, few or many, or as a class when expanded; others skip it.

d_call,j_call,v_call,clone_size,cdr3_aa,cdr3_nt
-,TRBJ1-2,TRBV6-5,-,CASSYSAGDGYTF,TGTGCCAGCAGTTACTCTGCAGGGGATGGCTACACCTTC
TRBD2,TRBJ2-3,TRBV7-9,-,CASSWGLAGGTDTQYF,TGTGCCAGCAGCTGGGGACTAGCGGGGGGCACAGATACGCAGTATTTT
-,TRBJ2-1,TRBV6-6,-,CASGPGGEQFF,TGTGCCAGCGGCCCAGGAGGTGAGCAGTTCTTC
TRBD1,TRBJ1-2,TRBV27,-,CASRSPGQGANYGYTF,TGTGCCAGCAGGTCCCCCGGACAGGGGGCTAACTATGGCTACACCTTC
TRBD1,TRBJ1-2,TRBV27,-,CASSRQGAMDDGYTF,TGTGCCAGCAGCCGACAGGGGGCTATGGACGATGGCTACACCTTC
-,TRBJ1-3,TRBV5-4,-,CASSLGGSGNTIYF,TGTGCCAGCAGCCTAGGGGGCTCTGGAAACACCATATATTTT
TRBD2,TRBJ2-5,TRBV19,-,CASSRPGSGGQETQYF,TGTGCCAGTAGTCGCCCAGGTAGCGGGGGCCAAGAGACCCAGTACTTC
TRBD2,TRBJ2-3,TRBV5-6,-,CASSLGVGLAGLTDTQYF,TGTGCCAGCAGCTTGGGCGTCGGTCTAGCGGGGCTCACAGATACGCAGTATTTT
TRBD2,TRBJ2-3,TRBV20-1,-,CSGEGWDTQYF,TGCAGTGGGGAGGGGTGGGATACGCAGTATTTT
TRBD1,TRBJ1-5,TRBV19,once,CASSIGITGGRQPQHF,TGTGCCAGTAGTATAGGTATAACAGGGGGTCGCCAGCCCCAGCATTTT
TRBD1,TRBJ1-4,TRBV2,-,CASTTTGGREKLFF,TGTGCCAGCACCACGACAGGGGGAAGGGAAAAACTGTTTTTT
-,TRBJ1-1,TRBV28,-,CASRTTGLGTEAFF,TGTGCCAGCAGAACAACAGGGTTGGGCACTGAAGCTTTCTTT
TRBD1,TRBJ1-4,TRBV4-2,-,CASIPTPGQDEKLFF,TGTGCCAGCATTCCAACTCCGGGACAGGATGAAAAACTGTTTTTT
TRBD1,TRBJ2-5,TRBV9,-,CASSDDREETQYF,TGTGCCAGCAGCGACGACAGGGAAGAGACCCAGTACTTC
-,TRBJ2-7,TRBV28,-,CASKTAEGIEQYF,TGTGCCAGTAAAACGGCGGAGGGAATCGAGCAGTACTTC
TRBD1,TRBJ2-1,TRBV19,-,CASRGRDRGLGDEQFF,TGTGCCAGTAGGGGCCGGGACAGGGGGCTTGGGGATGAGCAGTTCTTC
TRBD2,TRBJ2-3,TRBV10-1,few,CASTSGTDPLDTQYF,TGCGCCAGCACTAGCGGGACAGACCCACTGGATACGCAGTATTTT
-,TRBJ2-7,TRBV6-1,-,CASSNLGGDYEQYF,TGTGCCAGCAGTAACCTAGGAGGGGACTACGAGCAGTACTTC
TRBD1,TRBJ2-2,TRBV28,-,CASSTRPGQGANTGELFF,TGTGCCAGCAGTACCCGACCGGGACAGGGGGCCAACACCGGGGAGCTGTTTTTT
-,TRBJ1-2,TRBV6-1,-,CASSGNLRVSRMGYGYTF,TGTGCCAGCAGTGGCAACCTCCGGGTTTCCCGGATGGGCTATGGCTACACCTTC
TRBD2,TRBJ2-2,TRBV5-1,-,CASSLGLAGALNTGELFF,TGCGCCAGCAGCTTGGGACTAGCGGGGGCCTTGAACACCGGGGAGCTGTTTTTT
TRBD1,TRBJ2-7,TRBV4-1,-,CASSQEGQGYYEQYF,TGCGCCAGCAGCCAAGAGGGACAGGGATACTACGAGCAGTACTTC
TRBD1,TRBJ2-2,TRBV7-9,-,CASSDRDRPKDGELFF,TGTGCCAGCAGCGACCGGGACAGGCCGAAGGACGGGGAGCTGTTTTTT
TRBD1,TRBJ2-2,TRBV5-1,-,CASSWGQGRHTGELFF,TGCGCCAGCAGCTGGGGACAGGGTAGGCACACCGGGGAGCTGTTTTTT
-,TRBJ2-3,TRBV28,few,CASSPSSGGPDTQYF,TGTGCCAGCAGTCCCTCCTCGGGGGGCCCAGATACGCAGTATTTT
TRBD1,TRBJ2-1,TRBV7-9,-,CASGGRDRGLNEQFF,TGTGCCAGCGGTGGTAGGGACAGGGGGCTAAATGAGCAGTTCTTC
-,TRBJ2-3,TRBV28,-,CASSFGTSDPNTDTQYF,TGTGCCAGCAGCTTTGGGACTTCAGACCCCAACACAGATACGCAGTATTTT
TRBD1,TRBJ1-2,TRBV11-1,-,CASSSSDRPSYGYTF,TGTGCCAGCAGCTCGTCGGACAGGCCGAGCTATGGCTACACCTTC
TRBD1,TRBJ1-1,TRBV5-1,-,CASSFGTGATEAFF,TGCGCCAGCAGCTTTGGGACAGGGGCTACTGAAGCTTTCTTT
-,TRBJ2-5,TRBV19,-,CASSISTGQETQYF,TGTGCCAGTAGTATCAGTACAGGGCAAGAGACCCAGTACTTC
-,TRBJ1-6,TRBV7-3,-,CASSLTDRGPLHF,TGTGCCAGCAGCTTAACGGATAGGGGACCCCTCCACTTT
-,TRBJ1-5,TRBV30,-,CAWSRSSNQPQHF,TGTGCCTGGAGTCGGAGTAGCAATCAGCCCCAGCATTTT
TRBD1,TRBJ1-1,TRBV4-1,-,CASSQARTGGTEAFF,TGCGCCAGCAGCCAAGCGCGGACAGGAGGAACTGAAGCTTTCTTT
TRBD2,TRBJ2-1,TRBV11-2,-,CASSLLAGPGNEQFF,TGTGCCAGCAGCCTCCTAGCGGGCCCCGGCAATGAGCAGTTCTTC
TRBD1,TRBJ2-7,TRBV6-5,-,CASRATGVRNEQYF,TGTGCCAGCAGGGCGACAGGGGTGAGGAACGAGCAGTACTTC
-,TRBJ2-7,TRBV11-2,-,CASSSGGSRTYEQYF,TGTGCCAGCAGCTCGGGGGGCAGCCGAACCTACGAGCAGTACTTC
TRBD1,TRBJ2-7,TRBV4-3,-,CASSQGQGLDEQYF,TGCGCCAGCAGCCAAGGACAGGGCTTAGACGAGCAGTATTTC
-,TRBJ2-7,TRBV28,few,CASRSGVAEQYF,TGTGCCAGCAGATCAGGGGTTGCCGAGCAGTACTTC
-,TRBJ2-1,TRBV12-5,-,CASGLPRGGLYNEQFF,TGTGCTAGTGGTCTTCCACGGGGTGGTTTATACAATGAGCAGTTCTTC